This T cell receptor (beta chain) is from a study of blood T cell repertoires in COVID-19. The overall study: From the United States, Italy and Spain came samples of acute and convalescent COVID-19. T cells, B-cell-depleted T cells, or PBMCs provided the cDNA or gDNA that served as material.

Recruits, aged roughly 18 to 89 years, lived in 25 or so US areas. Assignments of participants to cohorts depended upon their own reported clinical history. In germline, CDR1 is SGHVS, CDR2 FQNEAQ. Between the trimmed V and J ends, which lost 2 bases and 7 bases, there was a span of 5 bases. CDR3 length: 12 amino acids. Clones were sequenced by immunoSEQ multiplex PCR, and TCRdb holds only the in-frame ones, with some missing. Here the sample spans some 200,000 clones, around 81% being singletons. This chain links TRBV7-8 with TRBJ2-2; D call uncertain. The sample comprised PBMCs or T cells enriched from blood (not recorded which). This TCR derives from a woman between 45 and 60 years old with acute COVID-19. The CDR3 bases are TGTGCCAGCAGCTTACGGTTCGGGGAGCTGTTTTTT. Translation gives CASSLRFGELFF.